This T cell receptor (beta chain) was captured by sequencing in a study of T-cell reconstitution after alpha-beta-depleted transplantation in children. Study-wide points: High day-60 TCRbeta diversity in some patients came from surviving recipient T cells and thymic progenitors. At one year after transplant, newly produced T cells mostly accounted for T-cell counts and diversity.

This clonotype was picked up a small number of times. What it binds is not known. Preparation of the TCRbeta library used unique molecular identifiers. In TCRdb, the PCR reads were re-called with MiXCR into one record per CDR3 protein. The table lists 500,000 to 600,000 distinct CDR3 sequences, about a quarter of them singletons. This specimen was PBMCs, taken before TCRalphabeta/CD19-depleted stem cell transplant. The receptor comes from a boy younger than two with Wiskott-Aldrich syndrome, due to receive a stem cell transplant.

CDR3 nucleotide sequence: TGTGCCAGCAGCTTAAGGCAGGCTGGGACCCAGTACTTC. As protein: CASSLRQAGTQYF. V gene TRBV7-2 combines with J gene TRBJ2-5; D not certain. The CDR3 length is 13 residues. V lost 2 bases and J lost 7, with 11 bases in between. The germline CDR1 and CDR2 sequences are SGHTA and FQGNSA.